Presented here are 6 T cell receptor beta chains from one specimen sequenced in a study of shared clonotypes between healthy human individuals. Assay used: immunoSEQ multiplex PCR; TCRdb lists only in-frame clones, some missing. The sample carries about 87,000 clones, approximately 51% recorded once. The sequencing sample was made of PBMCs. The receptors stem from a woman aged 40-49 years in good health. Some clones in this sample may be carry-over from other donors' samples.

The chain employs TRBV6-1 and TRBJ1-6; a possible D gene is TRBD1 (5 bases). V was clipped by 4 bases and J by 14 bases, with 21 bases between them. In germline, CDR1 is MNHNS, CDR2 SASEGT. The CDR3 extends over 15 amino acids. CDR3 region: CASSGSGWGGKALHF. The DNA for the CDR3 is TGTGCCAGCAGTGGATCCGGGTGGGGGGGTAAGGCCCTCCACTTT.

This clone was detected only once. CDR3 region: CASSTGTGKYNEQFF. The CDR3 DNA reads TGCGCCAGCAGCACCGGGACAGGGAAGTACAATGAGCAGTTCTTC. V usage is TRBV5-1 and J usage is TRBJ2-1, with 9 bases aligning to TRBD1. After removal of 4 bases from V and 4 bases from J, the junction contained 6 bases not matched to a gene. Germline V gene data show CDR1 as SGHRS and CDR2 as YFSETQ. This CDR3 has 15 amino acids.

This clone has a count of ten or more. V gene TRBV30 combines with J gene TRBJ1-2; D is undetermined. V lost 0 bases, J lost 0 bases, and 11 bases lay in between. Germline CDR1 is GTSNPN and CDR2 is SVGIG (reference sequence). The CDR3 has 15 residues. CDR3 sequence reads: CAWSVLRQPNYGYTF. CDR3 nucleotide sequence: TGTGCCTGGAGTGTACTTCGGCAGCCTAACTATGGCTACACCTTC.

The chain couples TRBV4-2 to TRBJ2-4; D is perhaps TRBD2 (6 bases). The CDR3 loop spans 13 amino acids. V dropped 4 bases and J dropped 11 bases, with 15 bases sitting between them. CDR1 and CDR2 (germline): LGHNA, YNFKEQ. The CDR3 DNA is TGTGCCAGCAGCCTAGACTCCCGGGAGCTTCAGTACTTC. Its translation: CASSLDSRELQYF.

As to this clone: Germline and junction disagree at one end, which may indicate a read error. The V gene is TRBV27, the J gene TRBJ2-1; 11 nucleotides line up with TRBD2. The CDR3 sequence is 17 residues long. Germline V CDR1 and CDR2: MNHEY, SMNVEV (reference sequence). The CDR3, as DNA: TGTGCCAGCAGTCAAGCAATGGGGCTAGCGGGAGGCAACGAGCAATTCTTC. It yields the protein CASSQAMGLAGGNEQFF.

The sample holds many counts of this clone. The chain recombines TRBV29-1 with TRBJ2-1; D is ambiguous. The CDR3 has 13 residues. From germline, CDR1 is SQVTM and CDR2 ANQGSEA. V was cut by 6 bases and J by 4 bases, with 13 bases left in between. In DNA form, the CDR3 reads TGCAGCGTGATGGATTTAGGGTACAATGAGCAGTTCTTC. Translated: CSVMDLGYNEQFF.